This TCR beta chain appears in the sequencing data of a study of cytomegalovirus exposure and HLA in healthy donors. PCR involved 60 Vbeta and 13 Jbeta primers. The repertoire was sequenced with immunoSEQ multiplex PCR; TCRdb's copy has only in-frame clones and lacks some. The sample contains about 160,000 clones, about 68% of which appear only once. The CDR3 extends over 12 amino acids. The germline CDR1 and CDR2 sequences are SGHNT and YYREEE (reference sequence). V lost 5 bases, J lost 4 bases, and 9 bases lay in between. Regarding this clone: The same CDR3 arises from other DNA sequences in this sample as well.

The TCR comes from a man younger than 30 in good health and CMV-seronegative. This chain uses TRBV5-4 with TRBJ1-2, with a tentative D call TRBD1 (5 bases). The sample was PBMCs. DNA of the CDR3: TGTGCCAGCAGTTTAGACAGCTATGGCTACACCTTC. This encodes CASSLDSYGYTF.